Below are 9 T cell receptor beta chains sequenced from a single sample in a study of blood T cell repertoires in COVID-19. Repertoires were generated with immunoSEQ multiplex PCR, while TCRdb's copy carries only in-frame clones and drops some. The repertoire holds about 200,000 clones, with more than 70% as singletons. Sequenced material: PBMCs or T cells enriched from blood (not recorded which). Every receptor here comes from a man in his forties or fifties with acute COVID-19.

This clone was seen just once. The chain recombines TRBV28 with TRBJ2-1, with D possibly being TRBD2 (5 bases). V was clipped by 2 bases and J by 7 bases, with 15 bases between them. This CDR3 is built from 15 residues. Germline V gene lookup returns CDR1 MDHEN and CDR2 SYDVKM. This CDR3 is CASSLGVGAGNEQFF. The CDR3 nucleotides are TGTGCCAGCAGTTTAGGGGTGGGAGCAGGAAATGAGCAGTTCTTC.

The CDR3, as DNA: TGTGCCAGCAGCGTAGTAGGACTAGGGGGTGGAGAGCAGTTCTTC. Protein product: CASSVVGLGGGEQFF. V is TRBV9 and J is TRBJ2-1; D is possibly TRBD2 (7 bases). The CDR3 is 15 residues long. Trimming removed 0 bases from V and 10 bases from J, with 17 bases in between. Germline V gene lookup returns CDR1 SGDLS and CDR2 YYNGEE. Full variable domain (remainder filled in from reference TRBV9 and TRBJ2-1): DSGVTQTPKHLITATGQRVTLRCSPRSGDLSVYWYQQSLDQGLQFLIQYYNGEERAKGNILERFSAQQFPDLHSELNLSSLELGDSALYFCASSVVGLGGGEQFFGPGTRLTVL.

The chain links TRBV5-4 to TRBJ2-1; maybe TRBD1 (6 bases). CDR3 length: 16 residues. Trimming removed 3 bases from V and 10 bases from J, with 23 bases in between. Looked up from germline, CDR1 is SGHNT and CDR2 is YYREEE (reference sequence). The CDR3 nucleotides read TGTGCCAGCAGCTCAGGGGTGGGACCCACTCACAGAGAGCAGTTCTTC. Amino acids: CASSSGVGPTHREQFF.

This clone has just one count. The CDR3 reads CASSNAWGREASEQYF. The CDR3 DNA reads TGCGCCAGCAGCAATGCGTGGGGCAGGGAGGCGTCCGAGCAGTACTTC. V usage is TRBV5-1 and J usage is TRBJ2-7, with D possibly being TRBD2 (6 bases). V lost 4 bases, J lost 6 bases, and 23 bases lay in between. The V gene's germline CDR1 is SGHRS and CDR2 YFSETQ. The CDR3 runs 16 residues.

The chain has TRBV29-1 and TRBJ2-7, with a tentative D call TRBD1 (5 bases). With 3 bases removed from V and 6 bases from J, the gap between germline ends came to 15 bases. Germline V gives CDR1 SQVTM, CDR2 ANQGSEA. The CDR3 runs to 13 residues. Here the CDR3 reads CSVDGRVSGEQYF. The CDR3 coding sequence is TGCAGCGTTGATGGCAGGGTGTCGGGCGAGCAGTACTTC.

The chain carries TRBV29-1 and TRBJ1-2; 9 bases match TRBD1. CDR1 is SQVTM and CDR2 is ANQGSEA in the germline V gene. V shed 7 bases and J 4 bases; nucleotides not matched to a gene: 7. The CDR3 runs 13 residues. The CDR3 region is CSANRGLSYGYTF. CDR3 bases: TGCAGCGCAAACAGGGGGCTTAGCTATGGCTACACCTTC. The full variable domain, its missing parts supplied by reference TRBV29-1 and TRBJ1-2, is SAVISQKPSRDICQRGTSLTIQCQVDSQVTMMFWYRQQPGQSLTLIATANQGSEATYESGFVIDKFPISRPNLTFSTLTVSNMSPEDSSIYLCSANRGLSYGYTFGSGTRLTVV.

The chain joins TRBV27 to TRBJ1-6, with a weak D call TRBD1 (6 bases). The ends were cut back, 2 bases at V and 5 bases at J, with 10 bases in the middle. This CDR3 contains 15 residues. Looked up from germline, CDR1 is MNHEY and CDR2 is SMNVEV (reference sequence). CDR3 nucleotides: TGTGCCAGCAGTTTAACGGACAGAAATAATTCACCCCTCCACTTT. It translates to CASSLTDRNNSPLHF.

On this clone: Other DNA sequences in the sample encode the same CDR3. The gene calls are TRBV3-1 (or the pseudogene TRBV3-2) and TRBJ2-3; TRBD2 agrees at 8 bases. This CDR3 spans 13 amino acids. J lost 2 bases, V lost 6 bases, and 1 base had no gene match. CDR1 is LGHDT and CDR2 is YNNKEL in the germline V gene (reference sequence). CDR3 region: CASRLAATDTQYF. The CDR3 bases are TGTGCCAGCAGACTAGCGGCCACAGATACGCAGTATTTT.

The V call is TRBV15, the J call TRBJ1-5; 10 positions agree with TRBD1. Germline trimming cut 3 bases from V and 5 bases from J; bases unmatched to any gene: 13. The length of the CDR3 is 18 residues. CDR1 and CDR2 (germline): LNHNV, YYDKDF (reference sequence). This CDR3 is CATSRGRRTGGEDQPQHF. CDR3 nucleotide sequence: TGTGCCACCAGCAGGGGACGGAGGACAGGGGGAGAAGATCAGCCCCAGCATTTT.